The next 21 T cell receptor beta chains were all read from a single sample in a study of blood T cell repertoires in COVID-19. Only in-frame clones appear in the TCRdb table, and some are missing; sequencing was by immunoSEQ multiplex PCR. The data hold fewer than 110,000 clones, with approximately 89% observed a single time. Material: peripheral blood. These receptors all come from a woman younger than 45 with acute or convalescent COVID-19.

The chain combines TRBV7-9 with TRBJ2-2, with 8 bases lining up with TRBD1. V lost 4 bases to trimming and J lost 3 bases; unmatched junction nucleotides: 4. There are 15 residues in the CDR3. Germline V gives CDR1 SEHNR, CDR2 FQNEAQ (reference sequence). The DNA of the CDR3 is TGTGCCAGCAGCTCTTGGGACAGGTACACCGGGGAGCTGTTTTTT. It translates to CASSSWDRYTGELFF.

This clone has more than one count but fewer than ten. The chain combines TRBV5-1 with TRBJ1-1, with TRBD1 identical over 10 bases. J gave up 3 bases and V 4 bases, and 3 bases lay outside the gene matches. CDR1 and CDR2 from the germline V gene are SGHRS and YFSETQ. There are 14 residues in the CDR3. The CDR3 is CASSPGQGDTEAFF. The CDR3 nucleotides are TGCGCCAGCAGCCCCGGACAGGGGGACACTGAAGCTTTCTTT.

The rearrangement joins TRBV10-3 to TRBJ2-7; a possible D gene is TRBD2 (6 bases). CDR1 and CDR2 from the germline V gene are ENHRY and SYGVKD. This CDR3 is built from 11 residues. Trimming took 9 bases from V and 2 from J, leaving 8 bases between them. CDR3 sequence: CAIGGTYEQYF. The CDR3 coding sequence is TGTGCCATTGGGGGGACCTACGAGCAGTACTTC.

J is TRBJ1-5 and V is TRBV18; D is perhaps TRBD1 (6 bases). This CDR3 region has 14 residues. Per germline, CDR1 KGHSH and CDR2 LQKENI. V lost 3 bases, J lost 6 bases, and 12 bases lay in between. CDR3 DNA sequence: TGTGCCAGCTCACCTGCAAAGGGGGTTCAGCCCCAGCATTTT. Translating gives CASSPAKGVQPQHF. The variable domain in full, with the rest retrieved from reference TRBV18 and TRBJ1-5, is NAGVMQNPRHLVRRRGQEARLRCSPMKGHSHVYWYRQLPEEGLKFMVYLQKENIIDESGMPKERFSAEFPKEGPSILRIQQVVRGDSAAYFCASSPAKGVQPQHFGDGTRLSIL.

This clone was found a few times. This chain joins TRBV5-6 and TRBJ2-7, with 9 bases that match TRBD1. The CDR3 runs 15 residues. V trimming: 0 bases; J trimming: 3 bases; junction bases outside the gene matches: 4. Germline V lookup: CDR1 SGHDT, CDR2 YYEEEE. The CDR3 sequence: CASSLVTGGNYEQYF. CDR3 sequence (DNA): TGTGCCAGCAGCTTGGTGACAGGGGGTAACTACGAGCAGTACTTC.

The V and J genes are TRBV19 and TRBJ2-3; 7 bases align to TRBD2. The V segment lost 3 bases and the J segment 2 bases; nucleotides outside the gene matches: 5. Germline V gives CDR1 LNHDA, CDR2 SQIVND (reference sequence). This CDR3 is 15 amino acids long. CDR3 sequence: CASSISGGITDTQYF. DNA of the CDR3: TGTGCCAGTAGTATCTCCGGGGGGATCACAGATACGCAGTATTTT.

This rearrangement joins TRBV6-2 or TRBV6-3 to TRBJ1-6; 10 bases are a match to TRBD1. Trimming took 5 bases from V and 9 from J; bases not matched to a gene: 4. CDR1 and CDR2 (germline): MNHEY, SVGEGT. The CDR3 spans 14 residues. In DNA, the CDR3 is TGTGCCAGCAGTAGCGGACAGGGGGTTTCACCCCTCCACTTT. Translating it yields CASSSGQGVSPLHF.

This sequence joins TRBV7-8 and TRBJ1-4; D unresolved. The CDR3 is 15 residues long. Germline loops: CDR1 SGHVS, CDR2 FQNEAQ. V dropped 5 bases and J dropped 5 bases, with 15 bases sitting between them. The CDR3 DNA reads as TGTGCCAGCAGCGCCGACCCGGGGTGGAATGAAAAACTGTTTTTT. Residues: CASSADPGWNEKLFF.

The chain recombines TRBV5-8 with TRBJ1-5; 7 bases align to TRBD1. In germline, CDR1 is SGHTS, CDR2 YDEGEE. The CDR3 length is 15 residues. Trimming at V came to 4 bases and at J to 2 bases, leaving 6 bases not matched to a gene. This CDR3 is CASSGRQGGNQPQHF. DNA of the CDR3: TGTGCCAGCAGCGGTAGACAGGGAGGCAATCAGCCCCAGCATTTT.

The rearrangement links TRBV9 to TRBJ2-7; 8 bases agree with TRBD2. The CDR3 has 13 amino acids. Germline CDR1 SGDLS, CDR2 YYNGEE. Germline trimming cut 4 bases from V and 6 bases from J; bases unmatched to any gene: 6. CDR3: CASSPRGGSEQYF. The DNA of the CDR3 is TGTGCCAGCAGCCCCCGGGGGGGAAGCGAGCAGTACTTC.

The chain combines TRBV3-1 (or the pseudogene TRBV3-2) with TRBJ1-1; 7 nucleotides match TRBD1. Trimming at V came to 11 bases and at J to 3 bases, leaving 9 bases not matched to a gene. The CDR3 totals 13 residues. CDR1 is LGHDT and CDR2 is YNNKEL in the germline V gene (reference sequence). CDR3: CALVGGQYTEAFF. The CDR3 DNA is TGTGCCCTGGTGGGGGGACAGTACACTGAAGCTTTCTTT.

This chain connects TRBV9 to TRBJ2-3, with TRBD2 matching 8 bases. The V segment lost 4 bases and the J segment 4 bases; nucleotides outside the gene matches: 8. The germline gives CDR1 SGDLS, CDR2 YYNGEE. This CDR3 region has 15 residues. CDR3 amino acids: CASSPLPGGADTQYF. The CDR3 bases are TGTGCCAGCAGCCCTCTGCCCGGGGGGGCAGATACGCAGTATTTT.

This rearrangement joins TRBV11-2 to TRBJ1-1, with 9 bases fitting TRBD1. Germline CDR1 reads SGHAT; CDR2 reads FQNNGV. There are 14 residues in the CDR3. V trimming: 3 bases; J trimming: 5 bases; junction bases outside the gene matches: 4. The CDR3 bases are TGTGCCAGCAGCTTTGGGACAGGGCGGACTGAAGCTTTCTTT. Its translation: CASSFGTGRTEAFF.

This chain links TRBV5-1 with TRBJ2-7; D call uncertain. This CDR3 has 12 amino acids. Per germline, CDR1 SGHRS and CDR2 YFSETQ. V shed 3 bases and J shed 6 bases, with 10 bases lying between them. For the CDR3, the DNA is TGCGCCAGCAGCTCCCCCTCCGGCGAGCAGTACTTC. The encoded protein is CASSSPSGEQYF.

V and J are TRBV30 and TRBJ2-1; D call uncertain. The CDR3 has 13 amino acids. The germline V gene encodes CDR1 GTSNPN and CDR2 SVGIG (reference sequence). V was pared by 1 base and J by 8 bases, with 12 bases between. The CDR3 here is CAWSGAAKDEQFF. CDR3 DNA sequence: TGTGCCTGGAGTGGGGCCGCTAAGGATGAGCAGTTCTTC.

The chain links TRBV21-1 to TRBJ2-2; the table calls TRBD1, which could not be checked here. TRBV21-1 is assigned pseudogene status. The CDR3 totals 15 residues. CDR3 region: CASSKEGIYTGELFF. CDR3 coding DNA: TGTGCCAGCAGCAAAGAGGGGATTTACACCGGGGAGCTGTTTTTT.

This chain connects TRBV5-1 to TRBJ2-7; D is undetermined. Germline V lookup: CDR1 SGHRS, CDR2 YFSETQ. The ends were cut back, 0 bases at V and 6 bases at J, with 13 bases in the middle. The CDR3 consists of 14 residues. Written as DNA, the CDR3 is TGCGCCAGCAGCTTGGGCCTTCGAGGTGTCGAGCAGTACTTC. It is translated as CASSLGLRGVEQYF.

V is TRBV27 and J is TRBJ2-7, with 11 positions matching TRBD2. From germline, CDR1 is MNHEY and CDR2 SMNVEV (reference sequence). Trimming took 6 bases from V and 0 from J; bases not matched to a gene: 4. The CDR3 totals 15 residues. CDR3 DNA: TGTGCCAGCAGATCTAGCGGGGGGCTCTCCTACGAGCAGTACTTC. Amino acids: CASRSSGGLSYEQYF.

This chain joins TRBV7-6 and TRBJ2-6; D not resolved. Trimming stripped 2 bases from V and 1 base from J, with 6 bases between. The CDR3 spans 15 residues. Germline loops: CDR1 SGHVS, CDR2 FNYEAQ. The CDR3: CASSLLSSGANVLTF. The CDR3 bases are TGTGCCAGCAGCTTACTCTCTTCTGGGGCCAACGTCCTGACTTTC.

This chain connects TRBV27 to TRBJ2-7, with 10 bases that match TRBD1. This CDR3 comprises 14 residues. V dropped 9 bases and J dropped 4; count of bases not matched to a gene: 9. CDR1 MNHEY and CDR2 SMNVEV come from the germline V gene (reference sequence). CDR3 nucleotide sequence: TGTGCCAGGGGACAGGGGTCTCAATTTTACGAGCAGTACTTC. Protein: CARGQGSQFYEQYF.

The rearrangement uses TRBV6-5 and TRBJ1-1, with D unresolved. There are 14 residues in the CDR3. Germline V gene sequence: CDR1 MNHEY, CDR2 SVGAGI. With 6 bases removed from V and 4 bases from J, the gap between germline ends came to 15 bases. This CDR3 reads CASRAHPGSTEAFF. The DNA of the CDR3 is TGTGCCAGCAGAGCCCACCCGGGGAGCACTGAAGCTTTCTTT.